One sample yielded the 14 T cell receptor beta chains listed below, sequenced in a study of T cell responses to AZD1222 COVID-19 vaccine. The data were produced by immunoSEQ multiplex PCR, yet TCRdb's version contains in-frame clones alone and is incomplete. This table has tens of thousands of clones, around 90% appearing once. This material consisted of peripheral blood, taken 28 days after the second AZD1222 dose. The receptors stem from an adult who received the AZD1222 COVID-19 vaccine.

The V and J genes are TRBV5-1 and TRBJ2-5; 8 nucleotides agree with TRBD2. The germline CDR1 and CDR2 sequences are SGHRS and YFSETQ. The CDR3 sequence is 15 residues long. V lost 4 bases to trimming and J lost 7 bases; unmatched junction nucleotides: 12. The CDR3 protein is CASSPLAGGSGTQYF. CDR3 in DNA: TGCGCCAGCAGCCCGCTTGCGGGGGGTTCGGGGACCCAGTACTTC.

The chain uses TRBV5-6 and TRBJ2-7; D is unresolved. The V and J ends lost 0 bases and 8 bases respectively, with 6 bases between them. This CDR3 spans 11 amino acids. CDR1 SGHDT and CDR2 YYEEEE come from the germline V gene. In nucleotides, the CDR3 is TGTGCCAGCAGCTTGGAGGATAAGCAGTACTTC. This sequence encodes CASSLEDKQYF.

The genes are TRBV5-1 and TRBJ1-1; 10 bases agree with TRBD1. With 7 bases clipped from V and 1 base from J, the junction kept 7 bases outside the gene matches. From germline, CDR1 is SGHRS and CDR2 YFSETQ. The CDR3 loop spans 15 amino acids. The CDR3 sequence is CASRGQGVKNTEAFF. The DNA for the CDR3 is TGCGCCAGCCGCGGACAGGGGGTTAAGAACACTGAAGCTTTCTTT.

The rearrangement joins TRBV7-9 to TRBJ1-5, with D maybe TRBD1 (5 bases). Germline CDR1 is SEHNR and CDR2 is FQNEAQ (reference sequence). The CDR3 is 15 amino acids. With 2 bases removed from V and 1 base from J, the gap between germline ends came to 9 bases. The CDR3 DNA reads as TGTGCCAGCAGCTTACAGGGTACGAGCAATCAGCCCCAGCATTTT. This translates into CASSLQGTSNQPQHF.

There are a few counts of this clone. This sequence joins TRBV28 and TRBJ1-2; no firm D call. The CDR3 length is 15 residues. CDR1 and CDR2 from the germline V gene are MDHEN and SYDVKM. Deletions cut 5 bases from V and 1 base from J, with 14 bases between. The CDR3 DNA is TGTGCCAGCAGTCTCCATTTCGAAGTTAACTATGGCTACACCTTC. As protein: CASSLHFEVNYGYTF.

The chain recombines TRBV10-1 with TRBJ1-6; 8 bases are shared with TRBD1. CDR1 is WNHNN and CDR2 is SYGVQD in the germline V gene (reference sequence). The V and J ends lost 6 bases and 9 bases, in that order; junction bases with no gene match: 10. The CDR3 is 15 amino acids. The CDR3 is CASSSGTGKSSPLHF. CDR3 DNA: TGCGCCAGCAGCTCCGGGACAGGAAAATCTTCACCCCTCCACTTT.

Details on this clone: Additional DNA sequences in this sample encode the identical CDR3. The chain combines TRBV5-1 with TRBJ1-1, with D maybe TRBD1 (5 bases). The V end lost 1 base, the J end lost 1 base, and 8 bases lay between the germline ends. The CDR3 sequence is 14 residues long. Germline CDR1 reads SGHRS; CDR2 reads YFSETQ. CDR3 sequence (DNA): TGCGCCAGCAGCTTGCGGCAGGGGAACACTGAAGCTTTCTTT. This sequence encodes CASSLRQGNTEAFF. The entire variable domain, with the rest obtained from reference TRBV5-1 and TRBJ1-1, is as follows: KAGVTQTPRYLIKTRGQQVTLSCSPISGHRSVSWYQQTPGQGLQFLFEYFSETQRNKGNFPGRFSGRQFSNSRSEMNVSTLELGDSALYLCASSLRQGNTEAFFGQGTRLTVV.

This rearrangement joins TRBV5-4 to TRBJ1-1; 7 bases are a match to TRBD1. Trimming removed 2 bases from V and 1 base from J; junction bases left unmatched: 8. CDR1 and CDR2 (germline): SGHNT, YYREEE (reference sequence). There are 16 residues in the CDR3. The CDR3 bases are TGTGCCAGCAGCTTTGGACAGGCGGGTCGGAACACTGAAGCTTTCTTT. This encodes CASSFGQAGRNTEAFF.

This chain uses TRBV5-1 with TRBJ1-1; TRBD1 might be the D (6 bases). This CDR3 is 14 amino acids long. The ends were cut back, 5 bases at V and 0 bases at J, with 11 bases in the middle. Germline V CDR1 and CDR2: SGHRS, YFSETQ. CDR3 region: CASSTRGLNTEAFF. The CDR3 DNA follows: TGCGCCAGCAGTACCAGGGGCCTGAACACTGAAGCTTTCTTT. The full variable domain, completed using reference TRBV5-1 and TRBJ1-1, is KAGVTQTPRYLIKTRGQQVTLSCSPISGHRSVSWYQQTPGQGLQFLFEYFSETQRNKGNFPGRFSGRQFSNSRSEMNVSTLELGDSALYLCASSTRGLNTEAFFGQGTRLTVV.

This clone appeared a single time. The genes are TRBV3-1 (or the pseudogene TRBV3-2) and TRBJ2-3; 9 bases are shared with TRBD1. CDR1 LGHDT and CDR2 YNNKEL come from the germline V gene (reference sequence). V gave up 1 base and J gave up 1 base; unmatched junction bases: 0. CDR3 length: 15 amino acids. This CDR3 is CASSQGTGGTDTQYF. The CDR3 coding sequence is TGTGCCAGCAGCCAAGGGACAGGGGGCACAGATACGCAGTATTTT.

This clone was counted only a few times. The gene calls are TRBV27 and TRBJ2-2; a weak D match, TRBD2 (7 bases). The CDR3 loop spans 13 amino acids. CDR1 and CDR2 (germline): MNHEY, SMNVEV (reference sequence). V gave up 8 bases and J gave up 9 bases, with 16 bases separating them. In DNA, the CDR3 is TGTGCCAGCCTTGGGGGGGCAGCTCGGGAGCTGTTTTTT. Encoded protein: CASLGGAARELFF.

The chain couples TRBV19 to TRBJ2-7; D perhaps matches TRBD2 (6 bases). Germline V CDR1 and CDR2: LNHDA, SQIVND (reference sequence). Trimming took off 5 bases at V and 4 bases at J, with 9 bases between the two ends. CDR3 length: 12 amino acids. In nucleotides, the CDR3 is TGTGCCAGTAGTCCGGACTATTACGAGCAGTACTTC. It yields the protein CASSPDYYEQYF.

V and J are TRBV11-3 and TRBJ2-1; 10 nucleotides match TRBD2. In germline, CDR1 is SGHNT, CDR2 YENEEA. Trimming removed 5 bases from V and 7 bases from J; junction bases left unmatched: 14. The CDR3 sequence is 17 residues long. The CDR3 loop reads CASSPSSGGLGRNEQFF. The CDR3 bases are TGTGCCAGCAGCCCATCTAGCGGGGGCCTCGGCAGAAATGAGCAGTTCTTC.

This chain joins TRBV4-1 and TRBJ2-1, with a weak D call TRBD1 (6 bases). V lost 1 base and J lost 8, with 15 bases in between. Germline CDR1 reads MGHRA; CDR2 reads YSYEKL. The CDR3 spans 15 residues. The CDR3 spells CASSQGAGVIYEQFF. DNA of the CDR3: TGCGCCAGCAGCCAAGGGGCAGGGGTGATCTATGAGCAGTTCTTC.